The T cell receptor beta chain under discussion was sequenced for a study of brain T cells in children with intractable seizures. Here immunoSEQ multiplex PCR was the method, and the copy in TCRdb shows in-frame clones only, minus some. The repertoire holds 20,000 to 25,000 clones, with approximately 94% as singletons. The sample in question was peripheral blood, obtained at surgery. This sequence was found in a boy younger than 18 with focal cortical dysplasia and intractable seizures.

CDR3 nucleotides: TGTGCCAGCAGCGTAGAACCCCGGTGGAATTCACCCCTCCACTTT. Its translation is CASSVEPRWNSPLHF. V usage is TRBV9 and J usage is TRBJ1-6; D gene ambiguous. Trimming removed 0 bases at V and 7 bases at J, with 11 bases between. CDR3 length: 15 residues. The germline CDR1 and CDR2 sequences are SGDLS and YYNGEE.